These 2 T cell receptor beta chains share one sample of origin, sequenced in a study of T cell responses to AZD1222 COVID-19 vaccine. The assay was immunoSEQ multiplex PCR, and TCRdb's table has in-frame clones only and misses some. The data show roughly 93,000 clones, 80% to 90% seen once. The sequenced sample was peripheral blood, obtained on day 0 of AZD1222 vaccination. The receptors shown here come from an adult in good health.

V is TRBV5-1 and J is TRBJ1-1; no clear D gene. The germline V gene has CDR1 SGHRS and CDR2 YFSETQ. The length of the CDR3 is 13 residues. Trimming shortened V by 7 bases and J by 1 base, and 11 bases separated the two germline ends. The CDR3 is CASATYANTEAFF. The CDR3 DNA follows: TGCGCCAGCGCAACATACGCGAACACTGAAGCTTTCTTT.

V gene TRBV6-5 combines with J gene TRBJ1-2; no definite D call. This CDR3 is 13 amino acids long. From germline, CDR1 is MNHEY and CDR2 SVGAGI. V was trimmed by 2 bases and J by 2 bases, leaving 6 bases between them. CDR3 nucleotides: TGTGCCAGCAGTTACGTTGGGAACTATGGCTACACCTTC. This encodes CASSYVGNYGYTF.